This T cell receptor (beta chain) stems from a study of cytomegalovirus exposure and HLA in healthy donors. Study-wide points: Among CMV-associated TCR beta chains, most appeared HLA-restricted in a later analysis.

Both 60 Vbeta primers and 13 Jbeta primers went into the PCR. TCRdb keeps only in-frame clones here, not all; method: immunoSEQ multiplex PCR. The table shows around 64,000 clones, with 75% to 90% occurring only once. CDR1 and CDR2 from the germline V gene are MNHEY and SVGAGI. This CDR3 region has 15 residues. V was pared by 2 bases and J by 1 base, with 9 bases between. Notes on this clone: Its antigen is still unknown.

The sample comprised PBMCs. The J gene is TRBJ2-1, the V gene TRBV6-5; tentatively, D is TRBD2 (6 bases). The source is a woman aged 25 to 39 in good health and CMV-seropositive. DNA for the CDR3: TGTGCCAGCAGTTACATTAGCGGATCCTACAATGAGCAGTTCTTC. Translating it yields CASSYISGSYNEQFF.